This T cell receptor beta chain was sequenced for a study of T cells in narcolepsy. The study's findings and limits: Healthy controls reportedly lacked the autoreactive clonotypes serially found in patients' blood. No autoreactive T cell clone sequences appeared in some memory CD4+ repertoires.

Here immunoSEQ multiplex PCR was the method, and the copy in TCRdb shows in-frame clones only, minus some. The table shows over 25,000 clones, with around 79% occurring only once. As to this clone: Its antigen is still unknown.

This TCR came from a human donor in good health. Sequenced material: memory (CD45RA-) CD4+ T cells from blood.

The CDR3 spells CASSRVGRETQYF. The CDR3 region has the DNA TGTGCCAGCAGCAGAGTGGGGAGGGAGACCCAGTACTTC. This chain links TRBV11-2 with TRBJ2-5; a weak D match, TRBD2 (6 bases). The V and J ends lost 5 bases and 5 bases respectively, with 12 bases between them. This CDR3 region has 13 residues. The germline CDR1 and CDR2 sequences are SGHAT and FQNNGV.